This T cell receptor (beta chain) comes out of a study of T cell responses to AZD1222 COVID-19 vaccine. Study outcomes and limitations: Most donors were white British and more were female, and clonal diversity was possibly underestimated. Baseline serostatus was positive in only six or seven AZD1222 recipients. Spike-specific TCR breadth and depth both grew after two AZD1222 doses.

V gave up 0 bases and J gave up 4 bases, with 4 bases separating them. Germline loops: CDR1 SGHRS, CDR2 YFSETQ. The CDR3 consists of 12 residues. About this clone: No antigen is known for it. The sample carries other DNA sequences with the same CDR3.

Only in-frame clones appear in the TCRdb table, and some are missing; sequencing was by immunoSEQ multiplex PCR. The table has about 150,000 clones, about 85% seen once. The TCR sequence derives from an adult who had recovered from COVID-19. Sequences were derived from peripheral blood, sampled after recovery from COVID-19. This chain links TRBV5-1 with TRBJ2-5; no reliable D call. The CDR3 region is CASSLAGETQYF. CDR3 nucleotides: TGCGCCAGCAGCTTGGCGGGAGAGACCCAGTACTTC.